This is a list of T cell receptor beta chains from one sample in a study of T-cell reconstitution after alpha-beta-depleted transplantation in children. TCRdb analysed the PCR reads with MiXCR anew, one entry per CDR3 protein. The repertoire consists of 550,000 to 800,000 distinct CDR3 sequences, with about an eighth occurring once and the leading ten covering 0.79%. The sample here was PBMCs, taken before TCRalphabeta/CD19-depleted stem cell transplant. The receptors come from a girl aged 2 to 9 with congenital amegakaryocytic thrombocytopenia, due to receive a stem cell transplant. Each CDR3 is given with its conserved first and last residue. The size field is filled for only some rows; it gives once, few, many or a size class.

v_call	clone_size	j_call	cdr3_aa
TRBV9	few	TRBJ2-3	CASSLGTSGVSRTDTQYF
TRBV20-1	-	TRBJ2-1	CSAGTSGSGNEQFF
TRBV5-1	many	TRBJ1-1	CASRVDLNTEAFF
TRBV6-1	many	TRBJ2-5	CASRSGFQETQYF
TRBV28	many	TRBJ2-1	CASSSGLAGEIYNEQFF
TRBV12-3/TRBV12-4	many	TRBJ2-2	CASSLYERPGELFF
TRBV24-1	many	TRBJ2-3	CATSDLGRTGTDTQYF
TRBV14	many	TRBJ2-3	CASSRNGGRSHTQYF
TRBV5-5	few	TRBJ2-3	CASSSRTSLDTQYF
TRBV5-1	-	TRBJ1-2	CASSLTGGMDGYTF
TRBV29-1	many	TRBJ2-1	CSVIPGDMDEQFF
TRBV6-1	few	TRBJ2-7	CASRTQRDRPFYEQYF
TRBV20-1	many	TRBJ2-1	CSAPSGTSGRYEQFF
TRBV5-6	few	TRBJ2-7	CASSLFDRGHEQYF
TRBV7-2	few	TRBJ2-5	CASSSVLGIQETQYF
TRBV11-1	few	TRBJ2-1	CASSLLPVALAASYNEQFF
TRBV27	few	TRBJ1-2	CASSFRRGQGSNYGYTF
TRBV27	many	TRBJ2-2	CAASGQGNTGELFF
TRBV5-1	many	TRBJ2-2	CASSEGQGSGELFF
TRBV19	-	TRBJ2-6	CASSPGGWANVLTF
TRBV12-3/TRBV12-4	many	TRBJ2-3	CASRLAGVGDTQYF
TRBV14	-	TRBJ2-3	CASSQEPRSTDTQYF
TRBV15	-	TRBJ2-1	CATSRDLGYLYNEQFF
TRBV18	few	TRBJ2-7	CASSPPGFIGTSGSEQYF
TRBV5-1	many	TRBJ2-7	CASGSRDSYEQYF
TRBV4-1	-	TRBJ2-2	CASSQVRMTSGSDTGELFF
TRBV29-1	many	TRBJ2-3	CSVMTGEGADTQYF